Following are 19 T cell receptor beta chains from one sample sequenced in a study of T cells in Graves' hyperthyroidism and ophthalmopathy. RNA transcripts were the template for amplifying TCR beta CDR3 regions. A set of HTBI primers served as the primers for a first-round RT-PCR of the TCR CDR3. TCRdb passed the multiplex PCR reads through MiXCR, listing each CDR3 protein once. In the table there are about 570,000 distinct CDR3 sequences, around 45% of which are singletons. The sample taken for sequencing was peripheral blood or thyroid tissue (not recorded which). The receptors here all came from an adult woman with Graves' disease, either hyperthyroidism or ophthalmopathy (not recorded which).

Of note for this clonotype: The junction differs from germline at one of its ends, possibly a read error. The chain links TRBV24-1 to TRBJ2-7, with 8 bases that match TRBD2. Looked up from germline, CDR1 is KGHDR and CDR2 is SFDVKD. This CDR3 has 13 amino acids. CDR3 nucleotides: TGTGCCAGCAGTCAGCGGGAGAGGGGCGAGCAGTACTTC. It codes for CASSQRERGEQYF.

This clonotype was recorded at least ten times. The chain links TRBV5-1 to TRBJ2-5, with a tentative D call TRBD1 (9 bases). Germline values: CDR1 SGHRS, CDR2 YFSETQ. V lost 6 bases and J 2 bases, leaving 17 bases between the germline ends. The CDR3 totals 15 residues. CDR3 residues: CASTPGGTGQETQYF. The CDR3 DNA reads TGCGCCAGCACCCCGGGAGGGACAGGGCAAGAGACCCAGTACTTC.

The chain couples TRBV28 to TRBJ2-5, with 9 bases matching TRBD2. Germline V gene sequence: CDR1 MDHEN, CDR2 SYDVKM. The CDR3 has 18 amino acids. Unmatched junction bases numbered 14, after V lost 2 bases and J lost 4 bases. Here the CDR3 reads CASSLRSLAGGGGETQYF. The CDR3 bases are TGTGCCAGCAGTTTACGGTCTCTGGCGGGAGGGGGCGGAGAGACCCAGTACTTC. Combining the CDR3 with reference TRBV28 and TRBJ2-5 gives the whole variable domain DVKVTQSSRYLVKRTGEKVFLECVQDMDHENMFWYRQDPGLGLRLIYFSYDVKMKEKGDIPEGYSVSREKKERFSLILESASTNQTSMYLCASSLRSLAGGGGETQYFGPGTRLLVL.

In this sample, this clonotype turned up once. The chain carries TRBV7-8 and TRBJ2-6, with D perhaps matching TRBD2 (5 bases). With 5 bases removed from V and 10 bases from J, the gap between germline ends came to 15 bases. CDR1 is SGHVS and CDR2 is FQNEAQ in the germline V gene. CDR3 length equals 14 residues. The CDR3 DNA reads as TGTGCCAGCAGCGGGCACCCCGGGGTGAACGTCCTGACTTTC. Translating gives CASSGHPGVNVLTF.

The chain combines TRBV5-1 with TRBJ2-7; D is unresolved. The CDR3 length is 12 residues. The V end lost 4 bases, the J end lost 5 bases, and 10 bases lay between the germline ends. Germline V gene lookup returns CDR1 SGHRS and CDR2 YFSETQ. CDR3 sequence: CASSTDGHEQYF. DNA of the CDR3: TGCGCCAGCAGCACGGACGGGCACGAGCAGTACTTC.

Ten or more counts support this clonotype. J is TRBJ2-2 and V is TRBV11-2, with a weak D call TRBD1 (5 bases). V lost 1 base and J lost 6, with 18 bases in between. Germline loops: CDR1 SGHAT, CDR2 FQNNGV. The CDR3 consists of 17 residues. The CDR3 sequence is CASSLVGRTRKPGELFF. Written as DNA, the CDR3 is TGTGCCAGCAGCTTAGTAGGGCGGACAAGGAAGCCCGGGGAGCTGTTTTTT.

This clonotype has at least ten counts. The chain recombines TRBV19 with TRBJ2-6; weak D call: TRBD1 (5 bases). Germline loops: CDR1 LNHDA, CDR2 SQIVND (reference sequence). V shed 3 bases and J shed 0 bases, with 9 bases lying between them. The CDR3 covers 16 residues. CDR3 protein: CASSIGQTSGANVLTF. The CDR3, as DNA: TGTGCCAGTAGTATCGGACAAACCTCTGGGGCCAACGTCCTGACTTTC.

In the case of this clonotype: A much larger clone lies one base from this, so it may be a read error. The chain carries TRBV5-6 and TRBJ1-4, with D maybe TRBD1 (6 bases). From germline, CDR1 is SGHDT and CDR2 YYEEEE. The V gene lost 3 bases and the J gene lost 7 bases, with 19 bases spanning the gap. The CDR3 is 16 residues long. CDR3 sequence: CASSSQLEGGGEKLFF. The CDR3 bases are TGTGCCAGCAGCTCCCAGCTGGAGGGAGGGGGTGAAAAACTGTTTTTT.

This clonotype appeared many times. This chain connects TRBV10-2 to TRBJ2-7; D may be TRBD1 (8 bases). This CDR3 is 15 amino acids long. CDR1 is WSHSY and CDR2 is SAAADI in the germline V gene. The ends were cut back, 4 bases at V and 2 bases at J, with 15 bases in the middle. Here the CDR3 reads CASSARQGRAYEQYF. CDR3 coding DNA: TGCGCCAGCAGTGCCCGACAGGGGAGGGCCTACGAGCAGTACTTC.

This clonotype occurred many times. V gene TRBV6-5 combines with J gene TRBJ1-1; 7 bases fit TRBD1. Germline V gene data show CDR1 as MNHEY and CDR2 as SVGAGI. This CDR3 contains 14 residues. Losses at the gene ends were 0 bases for V and 10 bases for J; bases not matched to a gene: 8. The CDR3 spells CASSYSGQGVGAFF. CDR3 coding DNA: TGTGCCAGCAGTTACTCGGGGCAGGGGGTTGGAGCTTTCTTT.

The chain employs TRBV9 and TRBJ2-3, with D possibly matching TRBD2 (5 bases). The CDR3 covers 17 residues. V gave up 0 bases and J gave up 0 bases, with 14 bases separating them. CDR1 SGDLS and CDR2 YYNGEE come from the germline V gene. CDR3 bases: TGTGCCAGCAGCGTAGCGAGGGTGACGGCTAGCACAGATACGCAGTATTTT. Encoded protein: CASSVARVTASTDTQYF.

This clonotype showed up just a few times. This rearrangement joins TRBV15 to TRBJ2-1; no reliable D call. The length of the CDR3 is 12 residues. Per the germline V gene, CDR1 is LNHNV and CDR2 is YYDKDF (reference sequence). V lost 3 bases and J lost 0, with 0 bases in between. The CDR3 DNA reads as TGTGCCACCAGCAGCTCCTACAATGAGCAGTTCTTC. Its translation: CATSSSYNEQFF.

The J gene is TRBJ2-7, the V gene TRBV7-2; no definite D call. The V and J ends lost 1 base and 7 bases respectively, with 11 bases between them. This CDR3 has 13 residues. Germline CDR1 and CDR2: SGHTA and FQGNSA. The CDR3 is CASSLVRGREQYF. The CDR3 DNA reads TGTGCCAGCAGCTTAGTCCGTGGTCGGGAGCAGTACTTC.

V and J are TRBV10-3 and TRBJ1-5; the D gene is possibly TRBD1 (5 bases). Per germline, CDR1 ENHRY and CDR2 SYGVKD. V lost 2 bases to trimming and J lost 5 bases, with 10 bases between them. CDR3 size: 14 residues. This CDR3 reads CAISEGRGDQPQHF. The DNA for the CDR3 is TGTGCCATCAGTGAGGGCCGAGGGGATCAGCCCCAGCATTTT.

This clonotype occurred many times. The chain links TRBV20-1 to TRBJ1-1; D is uncertain. This CDR3 has 15 amino acids. The V and J ends lost 4 bases and 0 bases respectively, with 15 bases between them. Germline lookup yields CDR1 DFQATT and CDR2 SNEGSKA (reference sequence). CDR3 loop: CSAKNPSTLNTEAFF. The CDR3 region has the DNA TGCAGTGCTAAAAATCCTTCGACATTGAACACTGAAGCTTTCTTT.

This clonotype was found many times. The chain combines TRBV10-3 with TRBJ2-2; D is uncertain. CDR3 size: 19 residues. CDR1 is ENHRY, CDR2 SYGVKD, per germline. V lost 6 bases and J 3 bases, leaving 26 bases between the germline ends. CDR3 sequence (DNA): TGTGCCATCAGCCTAATTCATATTGGTGGGGAATGGTACACCGGGGAGCTGTTTTTT. It is translated as CAISLIHIGGEWYTGELFF.

This clonotype was seen once. V and J are TRBV7-4 and TRBJ1-5; possibly TRBD1 for D (5 bases). Germline CDR1 is SGHVT and CDR2 is SQSDAQ. This CDR3 is 14 amino acids long. V was clipped by 4 bases and J by 3 bases, with 10 bases between them. The CDR3 sequence is CASSSGAANQPQHF. The CDR3, as DNA: TGTGCCAGCAGCTCCGGGGCGGCCAATCAGCCCCAGCATTTT.

The chain is built from TRBV10-3 and TRBJ1-2; D gene unclear. V was pared by 3 bases and J by 4 bases, with 9 bases between. The CDR3 covers 13 residues. Germline CDR1 is ENHRY and CDR2 is SYGVKD. This CDR3 reads CAISDPVSYGYTF. The CDR3 DNA is TGTGCCATCAGTGATCCGGTTAGCTATGGCTACACCTTC.

This clonotype was picked up many times. This sequence joins TRBV20-1 and TRBJ1-2; TRBD1 might be the D (5 bases). Trimming took off 3 bases at V and 5 bases at J, with 22 bases between the two ends. Germline V gives CDR1 DFQATT, CDR2 SNEGSKA (reference sequence). This CDR3 contains 16 residues. The CDR3 sequence: CSASDSLNRGVYGYTF. The CDR3, as DNA: TGCAGTGCTAGCGACTCTCTCAATCGGGGGGTGTATGGCTACACCTTC.